Presented here are 29 T cell receptor beta chains from one specimen sequenced in a study of shared clonotypes between healthy human individuals (dated by TCRdb to 2018 to 2021). Preparation of the library involved the immunoSEQ multiplex PCR assay. Here the immuneACCESS table is served through TCRdb, limited to in-frame sequences with V and J called. Missing clones are a known gap in these copies; in checked studies unresolved V genes cover under half, and the rest lacks a known reason. A total of approximately 840,000 clones appear in this sample, about 96% of them only once. About 0.25% of the sample rests with the top ten. CD8 naive samples consisted of CD45RO-negative cells that were positively selected for CCR7, yielding a CD45RA+CCR7+ population without TemRA cells. The sequenced sample was naive CD8+ T cells sorted from blood. What this sample's cell subset or site label stands for: CD45RA+CCR7+. The receptors come from a man younger than 40 in good health.

This sequence joins TRBV7-6 and TRBJ2-1, with TRBD2 matching 8 bases. The CDR3 totals 15 residues. The V and J ends lost 3 bases and 10 bases, in that order; junction bases with no gene match: 11. In germline, CDR1 is SGHVS, CDR2 FNYEAQ. CDR3 coding DNA: TGTGCCAGCAGCTTTAGCGGGGTTGCTAATTTAGAGCAGTTCTTC. Residues: CASSFSGVANLEQFF. The variable domain in full, completed from reference TRBV7-6 and TRBJ2-1, reads GAGVSQSPRYKVTKRGQDVALRCDPISGHVSLYWYRQALGQGPEFLTYFNYEAQQDKSGLPNDRFSAERPEGSISTLTIQRTEQRDSAMYRCASSFSGVANLEQFFGPGTRLTVL.

This clone has only one observation. This rearrangement joins TRBV7-8 to TRBJ2-3; D assignment may be TRBD1 or TRBD2 (5 bases each). The ends were cut back, 6 bases at V and 2 bases at J, with 18 bases in the middle. Germline V lookup: CDR1 SGHVS, CDR2 FQNEAQ. The CDR3 loop spans 16 amino acids. The CDR3 nucleotides are TGTGCCAGCAGGAGACAGCGGCTACATAACACAGATACGCAGTATTTT. Translated: CASRRQRLHNTDTQYF.

The chain links TRBV6-5 to TRBJ1-5, with 12 positions matching TRBD1. Germline V lookup: CDR1 MNHEY, CDR2 SVGAGI. The V gene end was trimmed by 5 bases and the J gene end by 6 bases; junction bases not matched to a gene: 5. The CDR3 has 15 amino acids. The CDR3 DNA reads as TGTGCCAGCAGTCCCGGGACAGGGGGCTTTCAGCCCCAGCATTTT. As protein: CASSPGTGGFQPQHF.

This clone occurred once. V is TRBV6-1 and J is TRBJ2-7; 8 bases agree with TRBD2. CDR3 length: 15 amino acids. V dropped 6 bases and J dropped 3; count of bases not matched to a gene: 10. Germline V CDR1 and CDR2: MNHNS, SASEGT. The CDR3 region has the DNA TGTGCCAGCAGCGCAGACCCCGGGGGGGTCTACGAGCAGTACTTC. This gives the protein CASSADPGGVYEQYF.

With respect to this clone: The sample has other DNA sequences that encode this CDR3 too. CDR3 loop: CASSLLGGEETQYF. The DNA for the CDR3 is TGTGCCAGCAGTTTGTTAGGGGGCGAAGAGACCCAGTACTTC. The rearrangement links TRBV27 to TRBJ2-5; 7 bases map to TRBD1. The CDR3 has 14 amino acids. Germline lookup yields CDR1 MNHEY and CDR2 SMNVEV (reference sequence). V was pared by 3 bases and J by 3 bases, with 4 bases of the junction left unmatched.

The V and J genes are TRBV28 and TRBJ2-3; D may correspond to TRBD1 or TRBD2 (5 bases each). Germline-derived CDR1 and CDR2 are MDHEN and SYDVKM. Trimming stripped 3 bases from V and 1 base from J, with 26 bases between. The CDR3 extends over 20 amino acids. CDR3 residues: CASSFNGAEAVDRGTDTQYF. The CDR3 region has the DNA TGTGCCAGCAGTTTTAACGGGGCCGAGGCAGTCGATAGGGGCACAGATACGCAGTATTTT.

This rearrangement joins TRBV28 to TRBJ2-7; the D gene is possibly TRBD2 (5 bases). Germline V lookup: CDR1 MDHEN, CDR2 SYDVKM. CDR3 length equals 12 residues. V shed 6 bases and J shed 5 bases, with 11 bases lying between them. The CDR3 here is CASRWTGDEQYF. CDR3 nucleotide sequence: TGTGCCAGCAGGTGGACTGGTGACGAGCAGTACTTC.

The chain links TRBV14 to TRBJ2-1; 15 nucleotides agree with TRBD2. This CDR3 region has 18 residues. The V segment lost 1 base and the J segment 8 bases; nucleotides outside the gene matches: 9. From germline, CDR1 is SGHDN and CDR2 FVKESK. CDR3 loop: CASSQVPGLAGGLHEQFF. The DNA of the CDR3 is TGTGCCAGCAGCCAAGTCCCCGGACTAGCGGGAGGGTTGCATGAGCAGTTCTTC.

This chain uses TRBV28 with TRBJ2-7; 8 bases map to TRBD1. The CDR3 length is 16 residues. Germline CDR1 MDHEN, CDR2 SYDVKM. With 2 bases clipped from V and 4 bases from J, the junction kept 10 bases outside the gene matches. For the CDR3, the DNA is TGTGCCAGCAGTTTAGACCTCGGGACAGGAGTTTACGAGCAGTACTTC. It yields the protein CASSLDLGTGVYEQYF.

This clone has only one observation. V gene TRBV14 combines with J gene TRBJ2-5; D is ambiguous. V lost 0 bases and J lost 2, with 13 bases in between. CDR1 is SGHDN, CDR2 FVKESK, per germline. The CDR3 extends over 16 amino acids. CDR3 coding DNA: TGTGCCAGCAGCCAAGATCTCGACGGAAAACAAGAGACCCAGTACTTC. Translated, it gives CASSQDLDGKQETQYF.

The chain couples TRBV29-1 to TRBJ1-1; D is perhaps TRBD1 (5 bases). CDR3 length equals 15 residues. Germline lookup yields CDR1 SQVTM and CDR2 ANQGSEA. V lost 5 bases and J 0 bases, leaving 16 bases between the germline ends. The CDR3 coding sequence is TGCAGCGTTCAGTCGGCAGGGCGCATGAACACTGAAGCTTTCTTT. Protein: CSVQSAGRMNTEAFF.

V is TRBV11-3 and J is TRBJ2-7, with 9 bases that match TRBD2. This CDR3 has 14 residues. Germline loops: CDR1 SGHNT, CDR2 YENEEA. Trimming removed 1 base from V and 7 bases from J; junction bases left unmatched: 5. For the CDR3, the DNA is TGTGCCAGCAGCTTAGCTAGCGGGATGGGAGAGCAGTACTTC. The encoded protein is CASSLASGMGEQYF.

J is TRBJ2-1 and V is TRBV4-3, with 9 nucleotides matching TRBD1. V lost 2 bases and J lost 7; bases outside the gene matches: 12. The CDR3 extends over 17 amino acids. Germline V CDR1 and CDR2: LGHNA, YSLEER. This CDR3 reads CASSQSYPGTGLNEQFF. CDR3 in DNA: TGCGCCAGCAGCCAAAGCTACCCCGGGACAGGGTTGAATGAGCAGTTCTTC.

V usage is TRBV4-3 and J usage is TRBJ2-1, with a tentative D call TRBD2 (6 bases). Germline V lookup: CDR1 LGHNA, CDR2 YSLEER. The ends were cut back, 4 bases at V and 2 bases at J, with 12 bases in the middle. The CDR3 is 15 amino acids. CDR3 bases: TGCGCCAGCAGCCCAGACGGGAGCGCCTACAATGAGCAGTTCTTC. Translating gives CASSPDGSAYNEQFF.

The rearrangement joins TRBV27 to TRBJ2-1, with D perhaps matching TRBD2 (5 bases). In germline, CDR1 is MNHEY, CDR2 SMNVEV (reference sequence). V was clipped by 6 bases and J by 8 bases, with 11 bases between them. The CDR3 is 12 amino acids. CDR3 bases: TGTGCCAGCAGCCCAATCGGGGATGAGCAGTTCTTC. Protein product: CASSPIGDEQFF.

This rearrangement joins TRBV4-3 to TRBJ2-5; D is uncertain. Germline lookup yields CDR1 LGHNA and CDR2 YSLEER. The CDR3 is 13 amino acids. Trimming left V 0 bases short and J 6 bases short, with 8 bases between. The CDR3 sequence is CASSQDISQTQYF. CDR3 DNA: TGCGCCAGCAGCCAAGATATTTCCCAGACCCAGTACTTC.

The chain has TRBV27 and TRBJ2-1, with 8 bases lining up with TRBD2. Trimming at V came to 6 bases and at J to 5 bases, leaving 6 bases not matched to a gene. Germline CDR1 reads MNHEY; CDR2 reads SMNVEV (reference sequence). This CDR3 contains 14 residues. As DNA, the CDR3 is TGTGCCAGCAGGTCGGGAGGGGAACACAATGAGCAGTTCTTC. This gives the protein CASRSGGEHNEQFF.

V gene TRBV27 combines with J gene TRBJ2-7; 7 bases fit TRBD2. The V gene's germline CDR1 is MNHEY and CDR2 SMNVEV (reference sequence). The CDR3 totals 15 residues. V dropped 6 bases and J dropped 5; count of bases not matched to a gene: 13. CDR3 region: CASSTQGGSINEQYF. As DNA, the CDR3 is TGTGCCAGCAGCACCCAAGGCGGGAGTATCAACGAGCAGTACTTC.

The chain couples TRBV2 to TRBJ2-3; D is perhaps TRBD1 (6 bases). With 6 bases removed from V and 0 bases from J, the gap between germline ends came to 19 bases. Germline CDR1 reads SNHLY; CDR2 reads FYNNEI. The length of the CDR3 is 17 residues. CDR3 protein: CASSENRDRVSTDTQYF. CDR3 coding DNA: TGTGCCAGCAGCGAGAACAGGGATCGAGTAAGCACAGATACGCAGTATTTT.

The J gene is TRBJ1-2, the V gene TRBV29-1, with D unresolved. The CDR3 is 13 amino acids. Germline lookup yields CDR1 SQVTM and CDR2 ANQGSEA. Trimming pared 7 bases from V and 3 bases from J, leaving 15 bases between. DNA for the CDR3: TGCAGCGGTGGGGTTGTGTTAGACTATGGCTACACCTTC. It codes for CSGGVVLDYGYTF.

The genes are TRBV6-5 and TRBJ1-1; 7 positions agree with TRBD1. The V segment lost 6 bases and the J segment 5 bases; nucleotides outside the gene matches: 6. Germline assignment: CDR1 MNHEY and CDR2 SVGAGI. The CDR3 is 13 residues long. The CDR3 here is CASRRQGGTEAFF. The CDR3 nucleotides read TGTGCCAGCAGGCGACAGGGAGGGACTGAAGCTTTCTTT.

The rearrangement uses TRBV30 and TRBJ1-4; D is unresolved. Trimming took 1 base from V and 5 from J, leaving 5 bases between them. Looked up from germline, CDR1 is GTSNPN and CDR2 is SVGIG (reference sequence). The CDR3 totals 12 residues. This CDR3 is CAWSGINEKLFF. CDR3 DNA sequence: TGTGCCTGGAGTGGCATCAATGAAAAACTGTTTTTT. The full variable domain, in which reference TRBV30 and TRBJ1-4 provide the parts outside the CDR3, is SQTIHQWPATLVQPVGSPLSLECTVEGTSNPNLYWYRQAAGRGLQLLFYSVGIGQISSEVPQNLSASRPQDRQFILSSKKLLLSDSGFYLCAWSGINEKLFFGSGTQLSVL.

This sequence joins TRBV6-5 and TRBJ1-5, with 9 bases fitting TRBD1. The V gene end was trimmed by 6 bases and the J gene end by 7 bases; junction bases not matched to a gene: 7. CDR3 length: 14 residues. From germline, CDR1 is MNHEY and CDR2 SVGAGI. CDR3 loop: CASRSRTGEQPQHF. In DNA form, the CDR3 reads TGTGCCAGCAGAAGTAGGACAGGGGAGCAGCCCCAGCATTTT.

Points on this clone: Other DNA sequences in this specimen translate into the identical CDR3. The chain has TRBV27 and TRBJ2-7; 7 nucleotides agree with TRBD1. Germline loops: CDR1 MNHEY, CDR2 SMNVEV (reference sequence). The trim removed 3 bases at V and 2 bases at J, leaving 1 base unmatched. This CDR3 is built from 13 residues. The CDR3 sequence: CASSLTGPYEQYF. CDR3 in DNA: TGTGCCAGCAGTTTGACAGGGCCCTACGAGCAGTACTTC.

This clone was recorded only once. V is TRBV19 and J is TRBJ2-1, with 8 nucleotides matching TRBD2. Per germline, CDR1 LNHDA and CDR2 SQIVND (reference sequence). The CDR3 is made up of 17 amino acids. V trimming: 6 bases; J trimming: 2 bases; junction bases outside the gene matches: 12. CDR3 in DNA: TGTGCCAGTAGGGCCTATGGGGAAGCGGGGGCCTACAATGAGCAGTTCTTC. It codes for CASRAYGEAGAYNEQFF.

The J gene is TRBJ2-1, the V gene TRBV28; D might be TRBD2 (6 bases). Germline V CDR1 and CDR2: MDHEN, SYDVKM. The CDR3 has 13 residues. V lost 5 bases, J lost 7 bases, and 12 bases lay in between. CDR3 sequence (DNA): TGTGCCAGCAGTCTTAAGGGACTTAATGAGCAGTTCTTC. It translates to CASSLKGLNEQFF.

The J gene is TRBJ2-1, the V gene TRBV5-5, with 9 bases lining up with TRBD2. CDR1 is SGHKS, CDR2 YYEKEE, per germline (reference sequence). The CDR3 runs 18 residues. V lost 1 base, J lost 0 bases, and 8 bases stayed unmatched. The CDR3 coding sequence is TGTGCCAGCAGCTTGCTGTATGCGGGGGGGAGCTCCTACAATGAGCAGTTCTTC. It is translated as CASSLLYAGGSSYNEQFF. Drawing the rest from reference TRBV5-5 and TRBJ2-1, the complete variable domain is DAGVTQSPTHLIKTRGQQVTLRCSPISGHKSVSWYQQVLGQGPQFIFQYYEKEERGRGNFPDRFSARQFPNYSSELNVNALLLGDSALYLCASSLLYAGGSSYNEQFFGPGTRLTVL.

This chain links TRBV5-1 with TRBJ1-2; 11 bases agree with TRBD1. Trimming removed 3 bases from V and 0 bases from J; junction bases left unmatched: 10. Per the germline V gene, CDR1 is SGHRS and CDR2 is YFSETQ. This CDR3 has 18 residues. The CDR3 is CASSYVHGQGASNYGYTF. CDR3 in DNA: TGCGCCAGCAGCTACGTCCACGGACAGGGGGCTTCTAACTATGGCTACACCTTC.

The chain couples TRBV9 to TRBJ2-7; D call uncertain. Trimming stripped 1 base from V and 2 bases from J, with 13 bases between. CDR1 is SGDLS, CDR2 YYNGEE, per germline. This CDR3 spans 15 amino acids. CDR3 sequence: CASSVHESLAYEQYF. CDR3 in DNA: TGTGCCAGCAGCGTACATGAGAGTCTAGCCTACGAGCAGTACTTC. Drawing the rest from reference TRBV9 and TRBJ2-7, the complete variable domain is DSGVTQTPKHLITATGQRVTLRCSPRSGDLSVYWYQQSLDQGLQFLIQYYNGEERAKGNILERFSAQQFPDLHSELNLSSLELGDSALYFCASSVHESLAYEQYFGPGTRLTVT.